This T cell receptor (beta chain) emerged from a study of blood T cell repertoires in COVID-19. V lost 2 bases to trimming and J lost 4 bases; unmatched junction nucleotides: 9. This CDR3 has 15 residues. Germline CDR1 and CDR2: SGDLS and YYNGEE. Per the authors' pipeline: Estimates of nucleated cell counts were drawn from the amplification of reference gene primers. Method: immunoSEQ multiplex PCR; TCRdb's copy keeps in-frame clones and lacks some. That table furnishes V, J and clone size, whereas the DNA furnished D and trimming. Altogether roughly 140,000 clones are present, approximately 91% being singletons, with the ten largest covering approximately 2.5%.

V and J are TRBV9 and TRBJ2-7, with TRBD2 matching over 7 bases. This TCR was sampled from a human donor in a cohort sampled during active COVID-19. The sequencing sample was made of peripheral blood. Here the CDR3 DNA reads TGTGCCAGCAGCGTCCGGGGGGACTCCGTATACGAGCAGTACTTC. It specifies CASSVRGDSVYEQYF. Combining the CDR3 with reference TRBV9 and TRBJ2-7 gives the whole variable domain DSGVTQTPKHLITATGQRVTLRCSPRSGDLSVYWYQQSLDQGLQFLIQYYNGEERAKGNILERFSAQQFPDLHSELNLSSLELGDSALYFCASSVRGDSVYEQYFGPGTRLTVT.